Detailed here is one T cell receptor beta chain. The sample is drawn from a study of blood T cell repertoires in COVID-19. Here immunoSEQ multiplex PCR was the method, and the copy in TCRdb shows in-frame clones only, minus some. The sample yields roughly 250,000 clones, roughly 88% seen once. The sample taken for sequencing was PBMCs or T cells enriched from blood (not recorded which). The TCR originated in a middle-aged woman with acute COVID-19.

The CDR3 nucleotides read TGTGCCAGCAGCTTGGACGGCGGGAGCTGGGTCGAGCAGTACTTC. Residues: CASSLDGGSWVEQYF. The chain carries TRBV5-4 and TRBJ2-7, with 7 bases that match TRBD2. This CDR3 comprises 15 residues. From germline, CDR1 is SGHNT and CDR2 YYREEE (reference sequence). The J segment lost 6 bases and the V segment lost 0 bases, leaving 9 bases of the junction unmatched.